This T cell receptor beta chain was captured by sequencing in a study of shared clonotypes between healthy human individuals. This was a deep-level run. Sequenced by immunoSEQ multiplex PCR; TCRdb stores in-frame clones only, minus some. The table has 400,000 to 600,000 clones, around 79% seen once. CDR1 is SGHRS and CDR2 is YFSETQ in the germline V gene. The CDR3 extends over 13 amino acids. Trimming left V 7 bases short and J 2 bases short, with 12 bases between. Free of recent acute infections or vaccinations, the donors were healthy HIV-negative adults. The sequencing sample was made of PBMCs. This TCR came from a woman aged 35 to 49 in good health. Some clones in this sample may be carry-over from other donors' samples. The chain employs TRBV5-1 and TRBJ1-1; D is undetermined. The CDR3 spells CASGPQPNTEAFF. The CDR3 DNA sequence: TGCGCCAGCGGCCCTCAGCCTAACACTGAAGCTTTCTTT.